This T cell receptor beta chain was sequenced for a study of T cells in Graves' hyperthyroidism and ophthalmopathy. Overall study findings and caveats: Most clonotypes that expanded in the thyroid above 0.001 also showed up in blood.

TCR beta CDR3 regions were amplified from RNA. The HTBI primer set drove a first-round RT-PCR of the TCR CDR3. TCRdb passed the multiplex PCR reads through MiXCR, listing each CDR3 protein once. The table has about 290,000 distinct CDR3 sequences, roughly 15% seen once. This clonotype was detected a few times. Its antigen is still unknown. The sample was blood. The origin of this receptor is a middle-aged woman with Graves' hyperthyroidism.

The CDR3, as DNA: TGTGCCATCAGAGGGGCTGCGGACTATGGCTACACCTTC. Translating gives CAIRGAADYGYTF. This chain connects TRBV10-3 to TRBJ1-2; D is possibly TRBD1 (5 bases). Germline values: CDR1 ENHRY, CDR2 SYGVKD. This CDR3 has 13 residues. Trimming took 6 bases from V and 3 from J, leaving 11 bases between them.